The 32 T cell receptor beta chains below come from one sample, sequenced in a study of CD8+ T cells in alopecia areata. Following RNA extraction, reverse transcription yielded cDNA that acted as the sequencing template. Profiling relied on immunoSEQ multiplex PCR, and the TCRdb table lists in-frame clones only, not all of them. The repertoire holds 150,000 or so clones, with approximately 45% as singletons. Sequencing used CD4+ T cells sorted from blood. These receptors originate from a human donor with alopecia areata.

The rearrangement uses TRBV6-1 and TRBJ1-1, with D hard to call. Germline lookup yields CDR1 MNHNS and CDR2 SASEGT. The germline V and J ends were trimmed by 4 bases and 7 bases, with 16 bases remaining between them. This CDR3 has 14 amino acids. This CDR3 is CASSATFGPVEAFF. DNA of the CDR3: TGTGCCAGCAGTGCAACTTTCGGACCTGTTGAAGCTTTCTTT.

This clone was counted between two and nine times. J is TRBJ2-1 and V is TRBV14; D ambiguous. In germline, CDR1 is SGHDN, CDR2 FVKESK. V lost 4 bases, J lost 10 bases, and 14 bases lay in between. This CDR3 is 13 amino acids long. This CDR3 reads CASSRGWGWEQFF. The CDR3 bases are TGTGCCAGCAGCCGTGGCTGGGGATGGGAGCAGTTCTTC.

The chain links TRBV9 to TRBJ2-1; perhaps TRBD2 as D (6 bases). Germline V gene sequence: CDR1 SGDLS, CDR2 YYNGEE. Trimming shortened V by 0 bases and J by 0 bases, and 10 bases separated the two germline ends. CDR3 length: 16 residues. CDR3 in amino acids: CASSVGPLASYNEQFF. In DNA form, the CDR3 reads TGTGCCAGCAGCGTAGGTCCACTAGCCTCCTACAATGAGCAGTTCTTC.

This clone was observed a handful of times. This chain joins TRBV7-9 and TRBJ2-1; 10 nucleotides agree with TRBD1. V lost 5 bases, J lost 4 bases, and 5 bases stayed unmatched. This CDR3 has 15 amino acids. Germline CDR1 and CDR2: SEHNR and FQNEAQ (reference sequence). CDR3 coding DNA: TGTGCCAGCAGCATGGGACAGGGGAATTACAATGAGCAGTTCTTC. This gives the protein CASSMGQGNYNEQFF. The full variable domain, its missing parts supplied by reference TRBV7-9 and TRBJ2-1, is DTGVSQNPRHKITKRGQNVTFRCDPISEHNRLYWYRQTLGQGPEFLTYFQNEAQLEKSRLLSDRFSAERPKGSFSTLEIQRTEQGDSAMYLCASSMGQGNYNEQFFGPGTRLTVL.

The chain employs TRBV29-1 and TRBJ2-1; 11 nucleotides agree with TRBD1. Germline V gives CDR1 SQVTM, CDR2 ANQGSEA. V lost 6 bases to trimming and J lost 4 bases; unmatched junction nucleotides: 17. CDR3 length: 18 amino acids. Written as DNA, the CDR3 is TGCAGCGTGGCAAGAGGACAGGGGGCAGCTAGCGGTTACAATGAGCAGTTCTTC. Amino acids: CSVARGQGAASGYNEQFF.

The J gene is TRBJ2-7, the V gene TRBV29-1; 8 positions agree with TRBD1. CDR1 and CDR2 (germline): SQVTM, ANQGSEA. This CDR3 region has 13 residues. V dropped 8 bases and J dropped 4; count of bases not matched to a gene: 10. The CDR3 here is CSFRTGRSYEQYF. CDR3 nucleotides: TGCAGCTTTAGGACAGGGAGGTCGTACGAGCAGTACTTC.

In DNA, the CDR3 is TGTGCCTGGAGTTCCGGGACTAGTATTTCCTACAATGAGCAGTTCTTC. Translation gives CAWSSGTSISYNEQFF. V usage is TRBV30 and J usage is TRBJ2-1; 8 nucleotides line up with TRBD2. With 2 bases clipped from V and 1 base from J, the junction kept 7 bases outside the gene matches. The CDR3 has 16 amino acids. CDR1 and CDR2 (germline): GTSNPN, SVGIG (reference sequence).

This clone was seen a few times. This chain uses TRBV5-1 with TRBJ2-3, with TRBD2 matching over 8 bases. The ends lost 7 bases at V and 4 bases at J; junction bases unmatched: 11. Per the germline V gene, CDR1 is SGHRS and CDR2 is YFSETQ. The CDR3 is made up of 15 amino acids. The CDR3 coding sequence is TGCGCCAGCCGTGTGAGCGGGAGTGTTTCAGATACGCAGTATTTT. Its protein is CASRVSGSVSDTQYF.

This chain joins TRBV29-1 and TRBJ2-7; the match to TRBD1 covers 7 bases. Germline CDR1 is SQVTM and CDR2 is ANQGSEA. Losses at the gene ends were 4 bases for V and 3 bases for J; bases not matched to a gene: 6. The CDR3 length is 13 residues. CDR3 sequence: CSVGTGFYYEQYF. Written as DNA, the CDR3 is TGCAGCGTTGGGACAGGTTTTTACTACGAGCAGTACTTC.

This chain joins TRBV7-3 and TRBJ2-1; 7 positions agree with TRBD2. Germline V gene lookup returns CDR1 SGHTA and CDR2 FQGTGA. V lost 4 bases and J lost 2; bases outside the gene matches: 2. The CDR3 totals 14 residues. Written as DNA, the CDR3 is TGTGCCAGCAGCTCTAGCGGTACCTACAATGAGCAGTTCTTC. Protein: CASSSSGTYNEQFF.

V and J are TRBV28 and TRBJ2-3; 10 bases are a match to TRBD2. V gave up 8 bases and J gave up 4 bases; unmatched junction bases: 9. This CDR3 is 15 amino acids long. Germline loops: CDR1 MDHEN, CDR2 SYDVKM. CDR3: CASESGAGGADTQYF. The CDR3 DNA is TGTGCCAGCGAGTCAGGAGCGGGAGGGGCAGATACGCAGTATTTT.

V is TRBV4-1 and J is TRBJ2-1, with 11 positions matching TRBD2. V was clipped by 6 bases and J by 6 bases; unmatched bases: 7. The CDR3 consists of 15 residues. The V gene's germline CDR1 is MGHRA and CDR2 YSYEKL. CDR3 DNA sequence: TGCGCCAGCAGGCCCATTCTAGCGGGAGGCAATGAGCAGTTCTTC. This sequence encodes CASRPILAGGNEQFF.

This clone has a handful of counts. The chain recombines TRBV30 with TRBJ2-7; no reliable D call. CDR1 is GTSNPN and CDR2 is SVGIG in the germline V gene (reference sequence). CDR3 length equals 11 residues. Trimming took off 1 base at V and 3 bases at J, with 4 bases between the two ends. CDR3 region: CAWSGLYEQYF. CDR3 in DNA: TGTGCCTGGAGTGGGCTCTACGAGCAGTACTTC.

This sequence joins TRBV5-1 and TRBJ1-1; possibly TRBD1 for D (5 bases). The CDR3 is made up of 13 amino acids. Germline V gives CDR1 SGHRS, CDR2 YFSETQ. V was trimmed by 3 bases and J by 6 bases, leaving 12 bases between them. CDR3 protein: CASSYGHTPEAFF. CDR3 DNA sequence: TGCGCCAGCAGCTACGGACACACGCCTGAAGCTTTCTTT.

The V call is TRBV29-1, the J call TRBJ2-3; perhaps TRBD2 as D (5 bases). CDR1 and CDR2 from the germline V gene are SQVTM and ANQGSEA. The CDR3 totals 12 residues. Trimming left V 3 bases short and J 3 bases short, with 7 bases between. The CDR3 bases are TGCAGCGTTGACGGAGGTACAGATACGCAGTATTTT. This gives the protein CSVDGGTDTQYF.

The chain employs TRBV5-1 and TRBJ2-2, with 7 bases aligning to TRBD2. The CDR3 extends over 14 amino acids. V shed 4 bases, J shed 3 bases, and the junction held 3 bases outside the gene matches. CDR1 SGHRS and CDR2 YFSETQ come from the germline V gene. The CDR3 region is CASSQGLHTGELFF. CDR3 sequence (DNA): TGCGCCAGCAGCCAGGGACTACACACCGGGGAGCTGTTTTTT.

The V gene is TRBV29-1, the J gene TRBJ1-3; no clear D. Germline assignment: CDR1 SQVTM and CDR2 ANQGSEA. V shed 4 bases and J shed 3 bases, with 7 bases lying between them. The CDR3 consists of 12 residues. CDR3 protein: CSVVWGGNTIYF. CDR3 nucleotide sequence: TGCAGCGTTGTGTGGGGTGGAAACACCATATATTTT. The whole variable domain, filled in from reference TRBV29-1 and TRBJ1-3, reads SAVISQKPSRDICQRGTSLTIQCQVDSQVTMMFWYRQQPGQSLTLIATANQGSEATYESGFVIDKFPISRPNLTFSTLTVSNMSPEDSSIYLCSVVWGGNTIYFGEGSWLTVV.

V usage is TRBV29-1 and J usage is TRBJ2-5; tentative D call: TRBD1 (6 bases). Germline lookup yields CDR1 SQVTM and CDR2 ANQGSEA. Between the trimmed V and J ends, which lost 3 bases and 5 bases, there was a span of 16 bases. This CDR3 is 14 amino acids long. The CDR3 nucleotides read TGCAGCGTTGATGGGGCAGGGCAGGGGGAGACCCAGTACTTC. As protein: CSVDGAGQGETQYF.

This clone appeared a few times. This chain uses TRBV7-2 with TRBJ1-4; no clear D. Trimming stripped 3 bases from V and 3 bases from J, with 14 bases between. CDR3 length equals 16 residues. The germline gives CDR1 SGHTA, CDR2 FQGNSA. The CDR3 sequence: CASSFSSPRPNEKLFF. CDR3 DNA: TGTGCCAGCAGCTTTAGTTCCCCCAGGCCTAATGAAAAACTGTTTTTT.

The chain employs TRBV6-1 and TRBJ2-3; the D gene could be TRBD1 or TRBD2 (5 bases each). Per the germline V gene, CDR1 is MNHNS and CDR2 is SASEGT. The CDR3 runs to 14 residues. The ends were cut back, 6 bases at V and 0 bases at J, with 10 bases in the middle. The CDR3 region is CASRSGPSTDTQYF. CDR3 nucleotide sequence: TGTGCCAGCAGATCGGGGCCCAGCACAGATACGCAGTATTTT.

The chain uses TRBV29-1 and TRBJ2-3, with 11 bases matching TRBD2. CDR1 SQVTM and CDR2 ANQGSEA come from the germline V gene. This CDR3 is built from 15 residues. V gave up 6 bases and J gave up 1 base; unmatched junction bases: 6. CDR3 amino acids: CSVGTSGVRTDTQYF. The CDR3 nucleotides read TGCAGCGTGGGGACTAGCGGAGTCCGCACAGATACGCAGTATTTT.

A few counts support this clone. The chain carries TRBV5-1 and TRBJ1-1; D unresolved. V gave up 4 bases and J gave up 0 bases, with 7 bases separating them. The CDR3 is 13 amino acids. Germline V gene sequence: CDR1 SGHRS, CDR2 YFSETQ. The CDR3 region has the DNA TGCGCCAGCAGCCCGGATATGAACACTGAAGCTTTCTTT. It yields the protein CASSPDMNTEAFF.

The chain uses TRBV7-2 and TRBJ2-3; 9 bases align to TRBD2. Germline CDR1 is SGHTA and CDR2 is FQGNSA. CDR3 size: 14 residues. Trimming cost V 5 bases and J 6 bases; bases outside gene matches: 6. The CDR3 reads CASSLSGRPDTQYF. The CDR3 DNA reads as TGTGCCAGCAGCCTAAGCGGGAGGCCGGATACGCAGTATTTT. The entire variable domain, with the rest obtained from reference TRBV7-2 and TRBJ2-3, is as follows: GAGVSQSPSNKVTEKGKDVELRCDPISGHTALYWYRQSLGQGLEFLIYFQGNSAPDKSGLPSDRFSAERTGGSVSTLTIQRTQQEDSAVYLCASSLSGRPDTQYFGPGTRLTVL.

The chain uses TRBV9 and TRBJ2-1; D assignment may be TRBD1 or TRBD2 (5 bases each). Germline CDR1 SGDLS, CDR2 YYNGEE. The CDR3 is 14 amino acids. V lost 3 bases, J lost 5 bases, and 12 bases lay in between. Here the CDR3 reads CASSGGVENNEQFF. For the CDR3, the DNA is TGTGCCAGCAGCGGAGGGGTGGAGAACAATGAGCAGTTCTTC.

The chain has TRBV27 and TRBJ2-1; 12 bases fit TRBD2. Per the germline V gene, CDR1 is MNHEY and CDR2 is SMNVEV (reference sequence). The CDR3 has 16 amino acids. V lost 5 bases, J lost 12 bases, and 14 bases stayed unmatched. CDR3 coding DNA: TGTGCCAGCAGTGCAAGACTAGCGGGAGAAAAGTTCGGGCAGTTCTTC. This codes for CASSARLAGEKFGQFF.

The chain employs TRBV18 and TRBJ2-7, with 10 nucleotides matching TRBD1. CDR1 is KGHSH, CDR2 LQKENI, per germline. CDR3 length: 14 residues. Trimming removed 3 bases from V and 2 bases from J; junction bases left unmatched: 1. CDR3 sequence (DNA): TGTGCCAGCTCACCGGGACAGGGGACCTACGAGCAGTACTTC. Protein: CASSPGQGTYEQYF.

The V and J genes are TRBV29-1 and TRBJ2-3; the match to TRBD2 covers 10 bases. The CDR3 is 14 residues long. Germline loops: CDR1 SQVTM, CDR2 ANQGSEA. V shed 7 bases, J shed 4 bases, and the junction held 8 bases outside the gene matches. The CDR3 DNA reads TGCAGCGCAGGACCTAGCGGGAGACCAGATACGCAGTATTTT. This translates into CSAGPSGRPDTQYF.

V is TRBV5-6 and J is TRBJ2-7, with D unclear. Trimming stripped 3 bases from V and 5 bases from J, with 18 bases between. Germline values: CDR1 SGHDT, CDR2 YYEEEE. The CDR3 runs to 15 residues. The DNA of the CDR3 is TGTGCCAGCAGCTCCGACTCTGGCTCTCAACACGAGCAGTACTTC. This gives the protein CASSSDSGSQHEQYF.

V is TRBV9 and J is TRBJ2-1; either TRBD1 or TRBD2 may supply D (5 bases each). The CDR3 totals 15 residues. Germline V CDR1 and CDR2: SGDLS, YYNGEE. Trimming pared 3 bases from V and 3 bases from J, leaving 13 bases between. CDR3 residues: CASSERGTVYNEQFF. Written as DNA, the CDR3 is TGTGCCAGCAGCGAGAGGGGAACCGTCTACAATGAGCAGTTCTTC.

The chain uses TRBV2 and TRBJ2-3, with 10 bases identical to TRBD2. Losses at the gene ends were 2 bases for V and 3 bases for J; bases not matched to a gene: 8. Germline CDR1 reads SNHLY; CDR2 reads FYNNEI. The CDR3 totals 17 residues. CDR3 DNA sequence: TGTGCCAGCAGTGAATTAGCGGGAGGCTTATGGACAGATACGCAGTATTTT. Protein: CASSELAGGLWTDTQYF. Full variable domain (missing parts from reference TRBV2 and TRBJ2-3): EPEVTQTPSHQVTQMGQEVILRCVPISNHLYFYWYRQILGQKVEFLVSFYNNEISEKSEIFDDQFSVERPDGSNFTLKIRSTKLEDSAMYFCASSELAGGLWTDTQYFGPGTRLTVL.

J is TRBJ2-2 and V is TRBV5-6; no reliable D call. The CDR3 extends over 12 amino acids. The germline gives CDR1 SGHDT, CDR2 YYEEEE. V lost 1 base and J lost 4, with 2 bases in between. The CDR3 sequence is CASSLITGELFF. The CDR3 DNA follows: TGTGCCAGCAGCTTGATCACCGGGGAGCTGTTTTTT.

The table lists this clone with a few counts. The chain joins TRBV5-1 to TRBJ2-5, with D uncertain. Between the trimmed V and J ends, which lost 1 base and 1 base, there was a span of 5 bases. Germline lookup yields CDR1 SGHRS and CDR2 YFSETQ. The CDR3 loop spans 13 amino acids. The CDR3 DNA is TGCGCCAGCAGCTTGAATCGCCAAGAGACCCAGTACTTC. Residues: CASSLNRQETQYF.